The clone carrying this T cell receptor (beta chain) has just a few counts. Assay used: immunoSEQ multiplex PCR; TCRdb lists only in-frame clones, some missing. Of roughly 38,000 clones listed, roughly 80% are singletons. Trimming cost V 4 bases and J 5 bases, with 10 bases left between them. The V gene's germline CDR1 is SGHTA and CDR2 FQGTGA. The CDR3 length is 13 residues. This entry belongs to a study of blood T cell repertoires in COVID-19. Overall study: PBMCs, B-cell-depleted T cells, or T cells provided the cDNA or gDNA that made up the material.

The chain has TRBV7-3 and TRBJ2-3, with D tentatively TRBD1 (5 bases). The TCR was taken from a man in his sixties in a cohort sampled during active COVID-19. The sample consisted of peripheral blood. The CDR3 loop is CASSWQGRDTQYF. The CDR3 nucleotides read TGTGCCAGCAGCTGGCAGGGAAGAGATACGCAGTATTTT.